Listed below are T cell receptor beta chains from one sample, sequenced in a study of blood T cell repertoires in COVID-19. The assay was immunoSEQ multiplex PCR, and TCRdb's table has in-frame clones only and misses some. The sample contains tens of thousands of clones, over 85% of which appear only once. Sequencing was carried out using peripheral blood. These receptors all come from a man over 45 with acute or convalescent COVID-19. The CDR3 runs from the conserved cysteine through the conserved F or W. The D gene is left open where the match is weak. Only some rows state a clone size, as once, few, many or a class for expanded clones.

TRBV4-1	TRBJ2-5	once	TRBD1	CASSPDFDREHPETQYF	TGCGCCAGCAGCCCAGACTTTGACAGGGAGCATCCTGAGACCCAGTACTTC
TRBV4-1	TRBJ2-3	-	TRBD2	CASSQYPGLAGEDTQYF	TGCGCCAGCAGCCAATACCCTGGACTAGCGGGGGAAGATACGCAGTATTTT
TRBV6-5	TRBJ2-7	-	TRBD1	CASRETGDHEQYF	TGTGCCAGCCGGGAGACAGGGGACCACGAGCAGTACTTC
TRBV29-1	TRBJ2-1	-	-	CSVERPGFYNEQFF	TGCAGCGTTGAACGCCCGGGATTTTACAATGAGCAGTTCTTC
TRBV5-1	TRBJ2-7	few	TRBD1	CASSADRVYEQYF	TGCGCCAGCAGCGCGGACAGGGTCTACGAGCAGTACTTC
TRBV3-1/TRBV3-2	TRBJ1-2	-	TRBD1	CASSQASGQGVYTF	TGTGCCAGCAGCCAAGCTTCGGGACAGGGTGTCTACACCTTC
TRBV24-1	TRBJ2-2	-	-	CATSDSVRGRNTGELFF	TGTGCCACCAGTGACAGCGTCAGGGGTCGGAACACCGGGGAGCTGTTTTTT
TRBV16	TRBJ1-1	-	-	CASSQWQRTEAFF	TGTGCCAGCAGCCAATGGCAGAGGACTGAAGCTTTCTTT
TRBV11-3	TRBJ1-3	-	-	CASSGTSGNTIYF	TGTGCCAGCAGCGGGACATCTGGAAACACCATATATTTT
TRBV28	TRBJ2-3	-	TRBD2	CASILSGGTQYF	TGTGCCAGCATTCTAAGCGGGGGAACGCAGTATTTT
TRBV7-2	TRBJ1-3	-	-	CASSSDRAAGNTIYF	TGTGCCAGCAGCTCGGACAGAGCTGCTGGAAACACCATATATTTT
TRBV18	TRBJ1-1	-	-	CASSPLNRDTEAFF	TGTGCCAGCTCACCCTTAAATCGGGACACTGAAGCTTTCTTT
TRBV28	TRBJ2-7	few	TRBD1	CASSLRDRGYEQYF	TGTGCCAGCAGTTTAAGGGACAGGGGCTACGAGCAGTACTTC
TRBV19	TRBJ2-2	-	TRBD1	CASSPDREGAGELFF	TGTGCCAGTAGTCCGGACAGGGAAGGGGCCGGGGAGCTGTTTTTT
TRBV5-4	TRBJ2-1	-	-	CASSPRAGNEQFF	TGTGCCAGCAGCCCCCGGGCGGGGAATGAGCAGTTCTTC
TRBV12-3/TRBV12-4	TRBJ1-6	-	TRBD1	CASSNRGPSALHF	TGTGCCAGCAGTAACAGGGGCCCCTCAGCCCTCCACTTT
TRBV5-4	TRBJ1-2	-	-	CASSYIGDYSNYGYTF	TGTGCCAGCAGCTATATTGGGGACTATTCAAACTATGGCTACACCTTC
TRBV9	TRBJ2-5	-	TRBD1	CASSVSTGGIEETQYF	TGTGCCAGCAGCGTTTCGACAGGGGGAATAGAAGAGACCCAGTACTTC
TRBV29-1	TRBJ1-3	-	TRBD1	CSVAAQGAAGNTIYF	TGCAGCGTCGCTGCTCAGGGGGCAGCTGGAAACACCATATATTTT
TRBV7-6	TRBJ2-1	-	TRBD1	CASSRGQAPRDEQFF	TGTGCCAGCAGCAGGGGACAGGCTCCACGAGATGAGCAGTTCTTC
TRBV21-1	TRBJ1-1	-	-	CASSCRQGLEENTEAFF	TGTGCCAGCAGCTGCCGACAGGGCCTCGAGGAAAACACTGAAGCTTTCTTT
TRBV5-4	TRBJ2-5	-	-	CASSSPQETQYF	TGTGCCAGCTCGTCTCCCCAAGAGACCCAGTACTTC
TRBV24-1	TRBJ2-5	-	-	CATSGPGTLETQYF	TGTGCCACCAGTGGCCCCGGGACTCTAGAGACCCAGTACTTC
TRBV6-1	TRBJ1-5	-	-	CASSEVHSGRPQHF	TGTGCCAGCAGTGAAGTCCACTCCGGTAGGCCCCAGCATTTT
TRBV6-6	TRBJ2-1	-	TRBD2	CASSYPGRNEQFF	TGTGCCAGCAGTTACCCCGGGAGGAATGAGCAGTTCTTC
TRBV28	TRBJ2-6	-	TRBD2	CASSLGGTGANVLTF	TGTGCCAGCAGTTTGGGGGGGACTGGGGCCAACGTCCTGACTTTC
TRBV27	TRBJ2-1	-	TRBD1	CASSFIRDSYNEQFF	TGTGCCAGCAGTTTCATCCGGGACAGTTACAATGAGCAGTTCTTC
TRBV5-4	TRBJ2-5	-	TRBD1	CASSRDRGRGETQYF	TGTGCCAGCAGCCGGGACAGGGGGCGCGGAGAGACCCAGTACTTC
TRBV6-6	TRBJ1-1	-	TRBD1	CASSRTGELAEAFF	TGTGCCAGCAGCCGGACAGGGGAACTGGCTGAAGCTTTCTTT
TRBV12-3/TRBV12-4	TRBJ1-1	-	TRBD1	CASSSGTGEAFF	TGTGCCAGCAGTTCCGGGACAGGGGAAGCTTTCTTT
TRBV24-1	TRBJ2-5	-	TRBD2	CATSIAGGPGETQYF	TGTGCCACCAGTATAGCGGGAGGGCCGGGGGAGACCCAGTACTTC
TRBV24-1	TRBJ1-2	-	-	CATSDQQGGIDGYTF	TGTGCCACCAGTGATCAGCAGGGAGGAATAGATGGCTACACCTTC
TRBV28	TRBJ2-1	-	TRBD1	CASSLGQGLYNEQFF	TGTGCCAGCAGTTTGGGACAGGGTCTCTACAATGAGCAGTTCTTC
TRBV5-1	TRBJ1-2	-	TRBD1	CASSSSGTGGEDYGYTF	TGCGCCAGCAGCTCATCCGGGACAGGGGGTGAAGACTATGGCTACACCTTC
TRBV7-2	TRBJ1-2	-	TRBD1	CASSRDRSPNYGYTF	TGTGCCAGCAGCCGGGACAGATCCCCTAACTATGGCTACACCTTC
TRBV2	TRBJ2-1	-	-	CASPTGKGTSNNEQFF	TGTGCCAGCCCGACAGGGAAGGGGACTAGTAATAATGAGCAGTTCTTC
TRBV5-6	TRBJ2-2	-	-	CASSPRGANTGELFF	TGTGCCAGCAGCCCCCGGGGGGCAAACACCGGGGAGCTGTTTTTT
TRBV15	TRBJ1-5	-	-	CATSRGENQPQHF	TGTGCCACCAGCAGAGGCGAAAATCAGCCCCAGCATTTT
TRBV2	TRBJ2-2	-	TRBD2	CASSEWGGGTTGELFF	TGTGCCAGCAGTGAATGGGGCGGGGGGACCACCGGGGAGCTGTTTTTT